A selection of T cell receptor beta chains follows, all from one sample in a study of technical replicates of blood from several donors. Produced via immunoSEQ multiplex PCR; TCRdb's table is partial and in-frame only. The sample contains about 75,000 clones, 91% of which appear only once. The sample taken for sequencing was T cells isolated from PBMCs. Source of these receptors: a human donor in good health. Some clones in this sample may be carry-over from other donors' samples. The conserved cysteine and the conserved F or W are not part of the CDR3 here.

>TRBV7-6|TRBJ2-3
ASSSGGLAGADTQY
>TRBV7-7|TRBJ2-7
ASSPTHQGLWGEQY
>TRBV5-8|TRBJ2-1
ASVFWSSYNEQF
>TRBV11-3|TRBJ1-1
ASKGDTEAF
>TRBV19|TRBJ1-1
ASSLRTRDSLNTEAF
>TRBV29-1|TRBJ2-5
SVVASSVYQETQY
>TRBV20-1|TRBJ2-1
SASGYNEQF
>TRBV27|TRBJ1-6
ASSSTGATYNSPLH
>TRBV16|TRBJ2-7
ASSPQGGTYEQY
>TRBV11-2|TRBJ2-6
ASSPGAAGANVLT
>TRBV7-9|TRBJ1-1
ASSLRTGGTEAF